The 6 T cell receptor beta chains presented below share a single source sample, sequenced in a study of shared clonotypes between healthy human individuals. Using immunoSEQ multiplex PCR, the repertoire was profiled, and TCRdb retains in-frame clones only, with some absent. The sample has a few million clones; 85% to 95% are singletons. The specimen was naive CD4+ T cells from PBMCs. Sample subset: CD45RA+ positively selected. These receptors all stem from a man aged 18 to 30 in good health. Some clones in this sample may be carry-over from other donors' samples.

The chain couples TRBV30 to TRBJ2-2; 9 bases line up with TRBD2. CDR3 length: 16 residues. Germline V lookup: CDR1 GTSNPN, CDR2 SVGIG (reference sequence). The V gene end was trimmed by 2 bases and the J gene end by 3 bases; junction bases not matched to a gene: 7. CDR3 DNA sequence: TGTGCCTGGAGTAGAGCGGGAGGACATTACACCGGGGAGCTGTTTTTT. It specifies CAWSRAGGHYTGELFF.

The DNA of the CDR3 is TGTGCCAGCAGCTCGGGATACCTTAGGGGGCAGCCCCAGCATTTT. It translates to CASSSGYLRGQPQHF. The chain links TRBV5-4 to TRBJ1-5; possibly TRBD1 for D (6 bases). This CDR3 has 15 amino acids. Trimming took off 3 bases at V and 7 bases at J, with 17 bases between the two ends. In germline, CDR1 is SGHNT, CDR2 YYREEE (reference sequence).

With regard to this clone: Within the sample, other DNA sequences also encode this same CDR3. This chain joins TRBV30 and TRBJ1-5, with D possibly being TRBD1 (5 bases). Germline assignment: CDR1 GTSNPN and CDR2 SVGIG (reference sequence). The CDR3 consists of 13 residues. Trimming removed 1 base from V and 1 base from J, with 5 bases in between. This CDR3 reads CAWSEGSNQPQHF. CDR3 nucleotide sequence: TGTGCCTGGAGTGAGGGGAGCAATCAGCCCCAGCATTTT.

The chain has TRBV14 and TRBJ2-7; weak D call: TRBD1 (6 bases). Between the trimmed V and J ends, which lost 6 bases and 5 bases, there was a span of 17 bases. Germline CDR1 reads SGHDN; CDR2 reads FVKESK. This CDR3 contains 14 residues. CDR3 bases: TGTGCCAGCAGTGCAACAGGGTTCTTGGACGAGCAGTACTTC. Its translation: CASSATGFLDEQYF.

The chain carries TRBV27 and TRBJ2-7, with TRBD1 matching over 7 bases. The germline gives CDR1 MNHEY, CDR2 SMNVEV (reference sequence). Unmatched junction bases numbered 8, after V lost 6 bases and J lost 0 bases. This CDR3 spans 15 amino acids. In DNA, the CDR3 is TGTGCCAGCAGATGGGGGCCAGGGGGCTCCTACGAGCAGTACTTC. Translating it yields CASRWGPGGSYEQYF.

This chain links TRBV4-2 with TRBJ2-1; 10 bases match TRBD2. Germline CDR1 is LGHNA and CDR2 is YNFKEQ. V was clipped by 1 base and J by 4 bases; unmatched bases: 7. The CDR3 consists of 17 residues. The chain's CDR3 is CASSQGAGTSDYNEQFF. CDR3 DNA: TGTGCCAGCAGCCAAGGGGCCGGGACTAGCGATTACAATGAGCAGTTCTTC.